This TCR beta chain was sequenced for a study of identifying expanded T cells in peripheral blood. With respect to this clone: Its antigen is currently unknown.

Collection occurred without any documented infections or immune events in donors. TCRdb's copy holds only in-frame clones and misses some; the assay was immunoSEQ multiplex PCR. The sample has 84,000 or so clones, over 75% seen once. The V gene's germline CDR1 is SGHRS and CDR2 YFSETQ. The germline V and J ends were trimmed by 5 bases and 4 bases, with 18 bases remaining between them. The CDR3 has 15 residues. General study findings and limits: Clone count variance between roughly 2-week samples rose with total template count. Technical replicates showed approximately 1.2 changed clones; about two weeks 15 to 20; four weeks 19.

Material: blood. The V gene is TRBV5-1, the J gene TRBJ1-1; possibly TRBD1 for D (5 bases). This sequence originates from a person aged 18 to 75 in good health. In nucleotides, the CDR3 is TGCGCCAGCAGGGGGGACGGTCCGTCGAGCACTGAAGCTTTCTTT. It specifies CASRGDGPSSTEAFF.